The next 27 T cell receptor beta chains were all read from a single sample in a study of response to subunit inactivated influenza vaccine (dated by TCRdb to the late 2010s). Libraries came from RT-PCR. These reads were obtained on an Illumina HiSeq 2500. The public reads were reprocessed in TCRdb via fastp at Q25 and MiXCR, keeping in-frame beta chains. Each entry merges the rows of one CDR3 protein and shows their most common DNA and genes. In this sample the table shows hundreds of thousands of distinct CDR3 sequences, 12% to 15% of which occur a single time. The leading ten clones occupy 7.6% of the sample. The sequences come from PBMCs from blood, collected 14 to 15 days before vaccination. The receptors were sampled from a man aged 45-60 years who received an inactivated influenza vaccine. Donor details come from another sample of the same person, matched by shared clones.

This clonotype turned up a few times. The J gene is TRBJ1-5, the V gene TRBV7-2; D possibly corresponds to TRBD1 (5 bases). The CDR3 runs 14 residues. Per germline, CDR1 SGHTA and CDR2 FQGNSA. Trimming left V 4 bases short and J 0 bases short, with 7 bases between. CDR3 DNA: TGTGCCAGCAGCTGGGACGGTAGCAATCAGCCCCAGCATTTT. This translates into CASSWDGSNQPQHF.

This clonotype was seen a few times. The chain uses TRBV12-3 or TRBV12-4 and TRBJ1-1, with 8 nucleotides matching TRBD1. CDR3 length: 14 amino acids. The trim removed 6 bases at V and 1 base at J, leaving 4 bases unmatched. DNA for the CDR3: TGTGCCAGCAGGCCTACAGGGGGGAACACTGAAGCTTTCTTT. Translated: CASRPTGGNTEAFF.

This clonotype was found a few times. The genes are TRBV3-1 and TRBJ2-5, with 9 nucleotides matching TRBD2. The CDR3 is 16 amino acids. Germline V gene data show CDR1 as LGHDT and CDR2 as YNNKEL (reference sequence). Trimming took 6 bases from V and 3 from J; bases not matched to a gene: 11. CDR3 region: CASSRPRIAGEETQYF. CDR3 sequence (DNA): TGTGCCAGCAGTCGACCTCGTATAGCGGGAGAAGAGACCCAGTACTTC.

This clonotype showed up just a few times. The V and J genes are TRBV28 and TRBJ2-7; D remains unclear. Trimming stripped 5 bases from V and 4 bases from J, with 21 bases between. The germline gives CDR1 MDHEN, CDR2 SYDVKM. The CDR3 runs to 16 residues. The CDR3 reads CASSLYGMVTAYEQYF. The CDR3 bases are TGTGCCAGCAGTCTGTATGGGATGGTAACTGCTTACGAGCAGTACTTC. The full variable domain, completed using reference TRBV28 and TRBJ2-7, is DVKVTQSSRYLVKRTGEKVFLECVQDMDHENMFWYRQDPGLGLRLIYFSYDVKMKEKGDIPEGYSVSREKKERFSLILESASTNQTSMYLCASSLYGMVTAYEQYFGPGTRLTVT.

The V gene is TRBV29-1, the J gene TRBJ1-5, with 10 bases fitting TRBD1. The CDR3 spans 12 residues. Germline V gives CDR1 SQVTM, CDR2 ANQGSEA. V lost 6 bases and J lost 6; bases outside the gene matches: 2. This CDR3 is CSVGDRGQPQHF. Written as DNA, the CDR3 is TGCAGCGTCGGGGACAGGGGTCAGCCCCAGCATTTT.

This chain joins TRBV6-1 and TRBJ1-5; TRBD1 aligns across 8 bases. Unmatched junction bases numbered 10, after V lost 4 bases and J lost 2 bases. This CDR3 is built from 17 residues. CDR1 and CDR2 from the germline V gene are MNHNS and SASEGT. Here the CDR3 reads CASSARRTGNGNQPQHF. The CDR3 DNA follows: TGTGCCAGCAGTGCCCGGAGGACAGGGAATGGCAATCAGCCCCAGCATTTT.

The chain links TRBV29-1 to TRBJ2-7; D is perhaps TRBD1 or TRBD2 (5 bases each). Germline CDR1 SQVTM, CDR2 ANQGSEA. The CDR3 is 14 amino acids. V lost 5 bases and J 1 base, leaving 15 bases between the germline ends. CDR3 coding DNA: TGCAGCGTTTGGTGGACCGGGGCGTCCTACGAGCAGTACTTC. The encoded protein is CSVWWTGASYEQYF.

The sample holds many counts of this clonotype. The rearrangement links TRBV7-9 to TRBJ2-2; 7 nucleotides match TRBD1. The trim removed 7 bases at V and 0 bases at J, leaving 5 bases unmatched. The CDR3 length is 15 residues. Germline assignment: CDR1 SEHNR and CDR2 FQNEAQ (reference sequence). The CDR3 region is CASTEGASNTGELFF. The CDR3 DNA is TGTGCCAGCACCGAGGGGGCCTCGAACACCGGGGAGCTGTTTTTT.

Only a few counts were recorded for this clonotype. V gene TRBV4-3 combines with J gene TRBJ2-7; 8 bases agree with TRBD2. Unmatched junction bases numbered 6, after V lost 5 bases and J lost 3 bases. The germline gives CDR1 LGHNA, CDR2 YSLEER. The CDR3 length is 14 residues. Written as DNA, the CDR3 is TGCGCCAGCAGCGCGGGGGGAGGGAACTACGAGCAGTACTTC. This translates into CASSAGGGNYEQYF.

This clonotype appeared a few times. CDR3: CSAREGGHGYTF. CDR3 coding DNA: TGCAGTGCTAGAGAGGGGGGGCATGGCTACACCTTC. The chain is built from TRBV20-1 and TRBJ1-2; D may be TRBD1 (6 bases). V was clipped by 0 bases and J by 6 bases, with 8 bases between them. The V gene's germline CDR1 is DFQATT and CDR2 SNEGSKA (reference sequence). This CDR3 has 12 amino acids.

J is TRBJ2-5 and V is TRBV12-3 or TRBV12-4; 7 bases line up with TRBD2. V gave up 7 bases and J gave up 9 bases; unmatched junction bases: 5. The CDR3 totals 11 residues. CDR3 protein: CASKMGGAQYF. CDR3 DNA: TGTGCCAGCAAAATGGGGGGGGCCCAGTACTTC.

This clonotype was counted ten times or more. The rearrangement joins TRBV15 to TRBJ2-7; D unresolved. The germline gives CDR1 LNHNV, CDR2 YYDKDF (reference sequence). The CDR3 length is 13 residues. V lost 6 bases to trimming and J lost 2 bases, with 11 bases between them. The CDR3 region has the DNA TGTGCCACCAGTAGACCCCCAACCTACGAGCAGTACTTC. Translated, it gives CATSRPPTYEQYF.

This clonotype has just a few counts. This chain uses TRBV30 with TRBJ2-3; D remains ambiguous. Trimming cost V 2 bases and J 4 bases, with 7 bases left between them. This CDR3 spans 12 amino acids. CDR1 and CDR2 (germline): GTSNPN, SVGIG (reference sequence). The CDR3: CAWSRRPDTQYF. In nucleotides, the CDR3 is TGTGCCTGGAGTCGGAGACCAGATACGCAGTATTTT. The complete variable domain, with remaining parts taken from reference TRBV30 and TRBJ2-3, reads SQTIHQWPATLVQPVGSPLSLECTVEGTSNPNLYWYRQAAGRGLQLLFYSVGIGQISSEVPQNLSASRPQDRQFILSSKKLLLSDSGFYLCAWSRRPDTQYFGPGTRLTVL.

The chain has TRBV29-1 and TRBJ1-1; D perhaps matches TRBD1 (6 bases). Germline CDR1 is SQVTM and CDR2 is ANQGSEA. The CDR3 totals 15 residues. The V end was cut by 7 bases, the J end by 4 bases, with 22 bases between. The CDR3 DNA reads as TGCAGCGCAACCACCCCACGGGGGCCGGGCACTGAAGCTTTCTTT. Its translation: CSATTPRGPGTEAFF.

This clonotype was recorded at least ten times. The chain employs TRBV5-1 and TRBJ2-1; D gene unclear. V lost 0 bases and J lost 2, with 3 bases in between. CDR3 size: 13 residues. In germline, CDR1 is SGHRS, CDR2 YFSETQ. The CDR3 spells CASSLEAYNEQFF. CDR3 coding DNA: TGCGCCAGCAGCTTGGAAGCCTACAATGAGCAGTTCTTC.

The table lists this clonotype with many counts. As DNA, the CDR3 is TGTGCCAGCAGTCTAGGACAGGGGGCGGAGCTGTTTTTT. Encoded protein: CASSLGQGAELFF. The chain employs TRBV12-3 or TRBV12-4 and TRBJ2-2, with 11 bases that match TRBD1. CDR3 size: 13 residues. Losses at the gene ends were 5 bases for V and 10 bases for J; bases not matched to a gene: 3.

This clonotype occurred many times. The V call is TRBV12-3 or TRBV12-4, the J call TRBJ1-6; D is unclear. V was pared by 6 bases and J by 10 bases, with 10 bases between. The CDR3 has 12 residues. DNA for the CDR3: TGTGCCAGCAGCATGGGTGGCTCACCCCTCCACTTT. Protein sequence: CASSMGGSPLHF.

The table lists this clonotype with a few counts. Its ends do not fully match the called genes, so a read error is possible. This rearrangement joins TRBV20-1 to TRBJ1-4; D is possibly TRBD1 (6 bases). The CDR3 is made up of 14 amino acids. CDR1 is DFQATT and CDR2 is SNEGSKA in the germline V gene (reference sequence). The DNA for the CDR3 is TGCAGTGCCCAAAGGGGGGACACTACCTCCCTGCCTGTTTTT. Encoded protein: CSAQRGDTTSLPVF.

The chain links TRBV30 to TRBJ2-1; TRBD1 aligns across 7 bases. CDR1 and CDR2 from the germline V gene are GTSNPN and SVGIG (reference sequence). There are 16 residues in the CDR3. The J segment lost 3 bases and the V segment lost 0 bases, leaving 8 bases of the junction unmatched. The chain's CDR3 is CAWSVPGTDLYNEQFF. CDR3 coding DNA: TGTGCCTGGAGTGTACCAGGGACAGATCTCTACAATGAGCAGTTCTTC. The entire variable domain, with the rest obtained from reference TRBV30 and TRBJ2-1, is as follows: SQTIHQWPATLVQPVGSPLSLECTVEGTSNPNLYWYRQAAGRGLQLLFYSVGIGQISSEVPQNLSASRPQDRQFILSSKKLLLSDSGFYLCAWSVPGTDLYNEQFFGPGTRLTVL.

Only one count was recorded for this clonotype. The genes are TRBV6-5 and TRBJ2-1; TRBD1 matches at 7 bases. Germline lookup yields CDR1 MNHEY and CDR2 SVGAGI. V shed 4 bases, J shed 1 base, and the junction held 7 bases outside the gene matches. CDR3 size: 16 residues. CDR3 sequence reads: CASSSRDSHSYNEQFF. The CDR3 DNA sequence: TGTGCCAGCAGTTCACGGGACAGCCATTCCTACAATGAGCAGTTCTTC.

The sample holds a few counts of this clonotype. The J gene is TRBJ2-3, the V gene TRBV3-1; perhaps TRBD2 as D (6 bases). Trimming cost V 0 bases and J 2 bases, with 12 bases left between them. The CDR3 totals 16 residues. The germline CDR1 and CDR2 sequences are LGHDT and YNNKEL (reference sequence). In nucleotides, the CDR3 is TGTGCCAGCAGCCAAGATCTTAGCGGCCCCACAGATACGCAGTATTTT. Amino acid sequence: CASSQDLSGPTDTQYF.

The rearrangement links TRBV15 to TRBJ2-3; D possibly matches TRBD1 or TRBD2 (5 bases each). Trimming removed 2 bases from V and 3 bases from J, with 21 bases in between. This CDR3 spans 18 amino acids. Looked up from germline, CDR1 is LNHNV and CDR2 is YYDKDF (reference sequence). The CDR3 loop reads CATSRPEGPMGITDTQYF. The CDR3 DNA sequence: TGTGCCACCAGCAGACCCGAGGGACCGATGGGGATTACAGATACGCAGTATTTT.

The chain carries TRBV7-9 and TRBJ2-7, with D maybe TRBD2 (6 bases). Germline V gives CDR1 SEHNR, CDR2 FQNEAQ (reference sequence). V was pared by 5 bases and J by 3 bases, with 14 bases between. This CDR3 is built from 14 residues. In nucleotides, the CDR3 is TGTGCCAGCAGCCCCGGCGGGCGGGACTACGAGCAGTACTTC. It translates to CASSPGGRDYEQYF.

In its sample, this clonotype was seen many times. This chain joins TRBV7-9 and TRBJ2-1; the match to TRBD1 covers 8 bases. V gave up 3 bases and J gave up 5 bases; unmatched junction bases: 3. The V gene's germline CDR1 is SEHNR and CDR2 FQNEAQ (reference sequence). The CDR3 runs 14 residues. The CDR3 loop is CASSLGTGNNEQFF. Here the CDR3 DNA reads TGTGCCAGCAGCTTGGGGACAGGAAACAATGAGCAGTTCTTC.

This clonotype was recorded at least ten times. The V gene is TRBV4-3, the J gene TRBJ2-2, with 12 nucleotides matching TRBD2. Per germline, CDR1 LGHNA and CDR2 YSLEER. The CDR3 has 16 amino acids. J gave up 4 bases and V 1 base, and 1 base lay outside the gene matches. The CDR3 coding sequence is TGCGCCAGCAGCCAAGGGACTAGCGGGGTCACCGGGGAGCTGTTTTTT. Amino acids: CASSQGTSGVTGELFF.

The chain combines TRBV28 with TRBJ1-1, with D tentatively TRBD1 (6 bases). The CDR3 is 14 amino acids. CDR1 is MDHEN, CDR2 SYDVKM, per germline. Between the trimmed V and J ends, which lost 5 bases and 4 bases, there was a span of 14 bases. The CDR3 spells CASSQTQGTTEAFF. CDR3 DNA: TGTGCCAGCAGTCAAACACAGGGTACCACTGAAGCTTTCTTT.

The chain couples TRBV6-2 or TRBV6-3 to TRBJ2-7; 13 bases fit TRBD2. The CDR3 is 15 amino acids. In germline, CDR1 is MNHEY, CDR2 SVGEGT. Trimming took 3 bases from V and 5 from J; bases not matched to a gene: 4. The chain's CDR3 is CASSYGLAGVHEQYF. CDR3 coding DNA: TGTGCCAGCAGTTATGGACTAGCGGGAGTCCACGAGCAGTACTTC.